This T cell receptor beta chain was documented in a study of early T cells in non-severe SARS-CoV-2 infection. Whole-study context: Sequenced bulk RNA came from whole blood that was unsorted, and chains were unpaired. Study-wide results and limits: VDJdb matching, biased toward anti-spike CD8 responses, missed private and CD4 specificities.

The ends were cut back, 0 bases at V and 8 bases at J, with 12 bases in the middle. The CDR3 totals 15 residues. Germline CDR1 reads SGHRS; CDR2 reads YFSETQ. Individual cDNA molecules received unique molecular identifiers. TCRdb reprocessed the 5' RACE reads via MiXCR and lists one record per CDR3 protein. The sample includes about 97,000 distinct CDR3 sequences, approximately 10% of them seen just once. This clonotype was found a few times. The antigen remains undetermined. This TCR was sampled from an adult who was a healthcare worker with PCR-confirmed SARS-CoV-2 infection or an uninfected control (not recorded which). Sequenced here: whole blood, sampled at baseline. V and J are TRBV5-1 and TRBJ1-6; D not resolved. CDR3 coding DNA: TGCGCCAGCAGCTTGGGACATCGCGGCGATTCACCCCTCCACTTT. As protein: CASSLGHRGDSPLHF. Supplemented by reference TRBV5-1 and TRBJ1-6, the full variable domain reads KAGVTQTPRYLIKTRGQQVTLSCSPISGHRSVSWYQQTPGQGLQFLFEYFSETQRNKGNFPGRFSGRQFSNSRSEMNVSTLELGDSALYLCASSLGHRGDSPLHFGNGTRLTVT.